This T cell receptor (beta chain) is drawn from a study of cytomegalovirus exposure and HLA in healthy donors. A multiplex PCR was run with 60 Vbeta primers and 13 Jbeta primers. Data came from immunoSEQ multiplex PCR; TCRdb stores just in-frame clones and leaves some out. The sample records 150,000 to 200,000 clones, 81% being singletons. Overall study results and limits: The authors enumerated roughly 180 TCR beta chains as linked to cytomegalovirus. Sequencing depth roughly uniform across donors was assumed in presence/absence analyses.

Worth noting for this clone: What it binds is not known.

The sample comprised PBMCs. The sequence derives from a young man in good health and CMV-seronegative.

In DNA, the CDR3 is TGCAGCGTTGAAAAGAGGCTCCGGACTGAAGCTTTCTTT. Its translation: CSVEKRLRTEAFF. J is TRBJ1-1 and V is TRBV29-1, with D hard to call. CDR3 length equals 13 residues. Deletions cut 2 bases from V and 5 bases from J, with 12 bases between. Germline V gene sequence: CDR1 SQVTM, CDR2 ANQGSEA.